The source of this TCR beta chain is a study of T cell changes during pregnancy in multiple sclerosis. The germline V gene encodes CDR1 SNHLY and CDR2 FYNNEI. Trimming cost V 10 bases and J 2 bases, with 14 bases left between them. The CDR3 is 14 amino acids. Sequenced by immunoSEQ multiplex PCR; TCRdb stores in-frame clones only, minus some. Here the sample spans about 69,000 clones, roughly 91% being singletons. Sequencing was performed on CD4+ T cells from peripheral blood mononuclear cells, taken in the third trimester of pregnancy. The rearrangement joins TRBV2 to TRBJ2-2; possibly TRBD1 for D (5 bases). The receptor was isolated from a female donor in good health, enrolled as a control in a pregnancy study. In DNA form, the CDR3 reads TGTGCCACCCAACCCAGGGAAAACACCGGGGAGCTGTTTTTT. It is translated as CATQPRENTGELFF.